The 25 T cell receptor beta chains reported below all come from one sample, sequenced in a study of blood T cell repertoires in COVID-19. Method: immunoSEQ multiplex PCR; TCRdb's copy keeps in-frame clones and lacks some. The sample carries about 220,000 clones, around 83% recorded once. The sequencing sample was made of peripheral blood. These receptors were obtained from a man in his fifties or sixties with active or convalescent COVID-19.

The gene calls are TRBV7-8 and TRBJ2-1, with 8 bases fitting TRBD1. The V gene end was trimmed by 1 base and the J gene end by 7 bases; junction bases not matched to a gene: 0. This CDR3 is 13 amino acids long. Germline values: CDR1 SGHVS, CDR2 FQNEAQ. CDR3 region: CASSLDRGNEQFF. The DNA for the CDR3 is TGTGCCAGCAGCTTAGACAGGGGGAATGAGCAGTTCTTC.

CDR3 amino acids: CASSTRRGITEQFF. Here the CDR3 DNA reads TGTGCCAGCAGCACAAGACGGGGGATCACTGAGCAGTTCTTC. The rearrangement uses TRBV7-6 and TRBJ2-1, with D maybe TRBD2 (6 bases). Germline CDR1 and CDR2: SGHVS and FNYEAQ. The CDR3 totals 14 residues. Deletions cut 5 bases from V and 9 bases from J, with 17 bases between.

The chain is built from TRBV28 and TRBJ1-2; TRBD1 aligns across 9 bases. The CDR3 length is 16 residues. Trimming at V came to 5 bases and at J to 4 bases, leaving 11 bases not matched to a gene. Germline V gives CDR1 MDHEN, CDR2 SYDVKM. CDR3 coding DNA: TGTGCCAGCAGTCGGCACCCGGGACAGGGAACCTATGGCTACACCTTC. Protein: CASSRHPGQGTYGYTF.

The gene calls are TRBV6-1 and TRBJ1-1; no reliable D call. This CDR3 has 15 amino acids. The germline gives CDR1 MNHNS, CDR2 SASEGT. The V and J ends lost 1 base and 0 bases respectively, with 9 bases between them. Written as DNA, the CDR3 is TGTGCCAGCAGTGAAGATCCATTCATGAACACTGAAGCTTTCTTT. Translating gives CASSEDPFMNTEAFF.

CDR3 coding DNA: TGTGCCAGCAGTTACGGACAAGCAACTAATGAAAAACTGTTTTTT. Translating it yields CASSYGQATNEKLFF. V is TRBV6-5 and J is TRBJ1-4; a weak D match, TRBD1 (5 bases). The CDR3 consists of 15 residues. From germline, CDR1 is MNHEY and CDR2 SVGAGI. Deletions cut 2 bases from V and 0 bases from J, with 7 bases between.

This clone was seen only a few times. The gene calls are TRBV6-2 or TRBV6-3 and TRBJ2-2, with D possibly matching TRBD1 (6 bases). The CDR3 runs to 15 residues. V shed 2 bases and J shed 3 bases, with 10 bases lying between them. Germline lookup yields CDR1 MNHEY and CDR2 SVGEGT. In DNA form, the CDR3 reads TGTGCCAGCAGTTACCACAGGGCCCACACCGGGGAGCTGTTTTTT. Protein: CASSYHRAHTGELFF.

This clone is a singleton in its sample. This chain uses TRBV28 with TRBJ2-7; 10 bases are shared with TRBD2. Losses at the gene ends were 4 bases for V and 0 bases for J; bases not matched to a gene: 12. The CDR3 contains 18 residues. Germline V gives CDR1 MDHEN, CDR2 SYDVKM. The CDR3 sequence: CASSYNWEGTSVSYEQYF. CDR3 sequence (DNA): TGTGCCAGCAGTTACAATTGGGAAGGGACTAGCGTCTCCTACGAGCAGTACTTC.

The chain carries TRBV9 and TRBJ2-3; 8 bases map to TRBD2. The junction had 5 bases not matched to a gene; V was cut back by 4 bases and J by 1 base. The CDR3 is made up of 15 amino acids. CDR1 and CDR2 from the germline V gene are SGDLS and YYNGEE. This CDR3 is CASSSTSGGTDTQYF. The CDR3 bases are TGTGCCAGCAGCTCAACTAGCGGAGGCACAGATACGCAGTATTTT.

The chain uses TRBV2 and TRBJ1-6, with D perhaps TRBD1 (6 bases). CDR3 length: 14 residues. Trimming cost V 6 bases and J 7 bases, with 13 bases left between them. Germline V gene data show CDR1 as SNHLY and CDR2 as FYNNEI. The CDR3 spells CASSNRDGNSPLHF. The CDR3 bases are TGTGCCAGCAGCAACAGGGACGGCAATTCACCCCTCCACTTT.

V and J are TRBV5-6 and TRBJ1-1; D might be TRBD1 (5 bases). This CDR3 has 16 amino acids. Trimming took 7 bases from V and 0 from J, leaving 19 bases between them. From germline, CDR1 is SGHDT and CDR2 YYEEEE. The CDR3 loop is CASGLRGGQMNTEAFF. The DNA of the CDR3 is TGTGCCAGCGGACTAAGAGGAGGACAAATGAACACTGAAGCTTTCTTT.

V usage is TRBV5-1 and J usage is TRBJ2-3; TRBD1 aligns across 9 bases. The CDR3 has 15 residues. The trim removed 4 bases at V and 4 bases at J, leaving 7 bases unmatched. Per the germline V gene, CDR1 is SGHRS and CDR2 is YFSETQ. CDR3 sequence reads: CASSRGQGGADTQYF. DNA of the CDR3: TGCGCCAGCAGCAGGGGACAGGGTGGGGCAGATACGCAGTATTTT.

The chain uses TRBV27 and TRBJ2-3; TRBD2 matches 12 bases. The CDR3 runs to 16 residues. V lost 4 bases and J lost 7; bases outside the gene matches: 9. Per the germline V gene, CDR1 is MNHEY and CDR2 is SMNVEV (reference sequence). For the CDR3, the DNA is TGTGCCAGCAGTTGGGGGCTAGCGGGAGGGCCATATACGCAGTATTTT. Translation gives CASSWGLAGGPYTQYF.

The chain uses TRBV28 and TRBJ1-3; a possible D gene is TRBD1 (6 bases). CDR3 size: 16 residues. V was trimmed by 3 bases and J by 0 bases, leaving 12 bases between them. Per germline, CDR1 MDHEN and CDR2 SYDVKM. Here the CDR3 reads CASSFYRVRSGNTIYF. Written as DNA, the CDR3 is TGTGCCAGCAGTTTCTACAGGGTCCGCTCTGGAAACACCATATATTTT.

This clone has a handful of counts. V gene TRBV4-3 combines with J gene TRBJ1-6; 7 bases line up with TRBD1. The germline gives CDR1 LGHNA, CDR2 YSLEER. This CDR3 contains 18 residues. V lost 1 base, J lost 4 bases, and 10 bases stayed unmatched. CDR3 nucleotide sequence: TGCGCCAGCAGCCAAGGGACCGGGACAGCCCTATATAATTCACCCCTCCACTTT. Residues: CASSQGTGTALYNSPLHF.

The chain has TRBV3-1 (or the pseudogene TRBV3-2) and TRBJ2-5; 8 positions match TRBD2. V shed 6 bases, J shed 6 bases, and the junction held 6 bases outside the gene matches. Per the germline V gene, CDR1 is LGHDT and CDR2 is YNNKEL (reference sequence). CDR3 length: 13 amino acids. CDR3 coding DNA: TGTGCCAGCAGACTAGCGGCGGGAAAGACCCAGTACTTC. Translation: CASRLAAGKTQYF.

This chain links TRBV10-3 with TRBJ2-1; perhaps TRBD2 as D (7 bases). The germline V gene encodes CDR1 ENHRY and CDR2 SYGVKD. V was pared by 6 bases and J by 6 bases, with 21 bases between. This CDR3 has 16 residues. This CDR3 is CAISFVKGGPINEQFF. The CDR3 nucleotides are TGTGCCATCAGCTTTGTCAAGGGGGGGCCCATCAATGAGCAGTTCTTC.

The chain joins TRBV5-1 to TRBJ2-3, with a possible D match to TRBD2 (5 bases). Trimming removed 1 base from V and 3 bases from J, with 9 bases in between. Germline V gives CDR1 SGHRS, CDR2 YFSETQ. This CDR3 contains 14 residues. CDR3 DNA: TGCGCCAGCAGCTTGCTTCCGGGGACAGATACGCAGTATTTT. The encoded protein is CASSLLPGTDTQYF.

This clone appeared once. The chain carries TRBV2 and TRBJ2-7; TRBD1 is a possible D gene (5 bases). Germline V gives CDR1 SNHLY, CDR2 FYNNEI. V lost 4 bases and J 0 bases, leaving 10 bases between the germline ends. The CDR3 is made up of 14 amino acids. CDR3 in DNA: TGTGCCAGCAGTGGGCAGGGCAGCTCCTACGAGCAGTACTTC. Amino acids: CASSGQGSSYEQYF.

The rearrangement joins TRBV29-1 to TRBJ2-1, with TRBD2 matching over 12 bases. Germline V gives CDR1 SQVTM, CDR2 ANQGSEA. This CDR3 region has 12 residues. V dropped 6 bases and J dropped 8; count of bases not matched to a gene: 2. The CDR3 reads CSVLAGGHEQFF. The CDR3 bases are TGCAGCGTCCTAGCGGGGGGGCATGAGCAGTTCTTC.

The chain links TRBV30 to TRBJ2-7, with D possibly matching TRBD2 (6 bases). CDR1 and CDR2 (germline): GTSNPN, SVGIG (reference sequence). CDR3 size: 12 residues. V dropped 0 bases and J dropped 6 bases, with 9 bases sitting between them. CDR3 DNA sequence: TGTGCCTGGAGTGTGGGCGGGGCCGAGCAGTACTTC. Protein product: CAWSVGGAEQYF.

The chain has TRBV19 and TRBJ2-1, with a possible D match to TRBD2 (5 bases). The V end lost 0 bases, the J end lost 0 bases, and 21 bases lay between the germline ends. CDR1 is LNHDA, CDR2 SQIVND, per germline (reference sequence). The CDR3 is 20 amino acids. CDR3 sequence: CASSIEVLGSPRGSYNEQFF. The CDR3 DNA sequence: TGTGCCAGTAGTATAGAGGTTTTAGGCAGCCCACGGGGCTCCTACAATGAGCAGTTCTTC.

The gene calls are TRBV10-2 and TRBJ1-1; 7 nucleotides align to TRBD1. The ends lost 6 bases at V and 0 bases at J; junction bases unmatched: 4. Per the germline V gene, CDR1 is WSHSY and CDR2 is SAAADI. The CDR3 loop spans 14 amino acids. CDR3 DNA: TGCGCCAGCAGGAAACAGGGGATGAACACTGAAGCTTTCTTT. Protein product: CASRKQGMNTEAFF.

The chain carries TRBV30 and TRBJ1-4; 8 bases agree with TRBD1. V lost 5 bases and J lost 4; bases outside the gene matches: 6. Germline V gene lookup returns CDR1 GTSNPN and CDR2 SVGIG (reference sequence). CDR3 length: 14 amino acids. CDR3 DNA sequence: TGTGCCTGGCCGACAGGGGAAGGTAATGAAAAACTGTTTTTT. Its translation is CAWPTGEGNEKLFF. Based on the CDR3 plus reference TRBV30 and TRBJ1-4, the full variable domain is SQTIHQWPATLVQPVGSPLSLECTVEGTSNPNLYWYRQAAGRGLQLLFYSVGIGQISSEVPQNLSASRPQDRQFILSSKKLLLSDSGFYLCAWPTGEGNEKLFFGSGTQLSVL.

The chain is built from TRBV9 and TRBJ2-4; TRBD2 is a possible D gene (5 bases). V was cut by 0 bases and J by 0 bases, with 16 bases left in between. Germline CDR1 is SGDLS and CDR2 is YYNGEE. The CDR3 has 18 residues. The CDR3 coding sequence is TGTGCCAGCAGCGTAGGCCCCCGTCGGGGTCTAGCCAAAAACATTCAGTACTTC. This translates into CASSVGPRRGLAKNIQYF.

V gene TRBV5-1 combines with J gene TRBJ1-1, with TRBD1 matching over 11 bases. This CDR3 has 15 amino acids. Germline CDR1 reads SGHRS; CDR2 reads YFSETQ. The J segment lost 4 bases and the V segment lost 4 bases, leaving 6 bases of the junction unmatched. The CDR3: CASSPGQGASTEAFF. The DNA for the CDR3 is TGCGCCAGCAGCCCAGGACAGGGGGCAAGCACTGAAGCTTTCTTT.